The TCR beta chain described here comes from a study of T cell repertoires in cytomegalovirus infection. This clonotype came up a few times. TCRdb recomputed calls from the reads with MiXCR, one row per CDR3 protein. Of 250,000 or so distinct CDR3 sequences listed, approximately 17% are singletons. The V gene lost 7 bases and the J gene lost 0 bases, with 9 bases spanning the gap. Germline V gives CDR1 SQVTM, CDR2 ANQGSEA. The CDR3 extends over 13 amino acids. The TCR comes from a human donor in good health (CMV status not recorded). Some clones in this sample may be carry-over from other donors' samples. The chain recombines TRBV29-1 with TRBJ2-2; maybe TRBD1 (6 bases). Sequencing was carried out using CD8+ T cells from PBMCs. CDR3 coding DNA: TGCAGCGCTGACAGGCCGAACACCGGGGAGCTGTTTTTT. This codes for CSADRPNTGELFF.